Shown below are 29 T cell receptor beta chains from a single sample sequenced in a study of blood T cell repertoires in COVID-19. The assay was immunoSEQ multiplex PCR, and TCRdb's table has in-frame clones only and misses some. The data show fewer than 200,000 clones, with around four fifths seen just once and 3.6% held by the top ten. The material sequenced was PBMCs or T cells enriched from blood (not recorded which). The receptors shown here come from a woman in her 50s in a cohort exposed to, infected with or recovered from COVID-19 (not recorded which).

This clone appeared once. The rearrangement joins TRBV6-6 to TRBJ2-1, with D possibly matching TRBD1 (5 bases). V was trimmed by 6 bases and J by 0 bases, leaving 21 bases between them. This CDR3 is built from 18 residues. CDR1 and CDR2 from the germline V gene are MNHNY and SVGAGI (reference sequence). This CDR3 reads CASSREAEQVHSYNEQFF. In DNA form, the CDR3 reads TGTGCCAGCAGCCGAGAAGCCGAACAGGTCCACTCCTACAATGAGCAGTTCTTC.

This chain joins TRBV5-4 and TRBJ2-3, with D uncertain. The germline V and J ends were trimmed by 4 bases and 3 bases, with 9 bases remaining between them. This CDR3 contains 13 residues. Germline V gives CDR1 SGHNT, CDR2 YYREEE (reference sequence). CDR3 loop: CASSPPTTDTQYF. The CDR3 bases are TGTGCCAGCAGCCCCCCGACTACAGATACGCAGTATTTT.

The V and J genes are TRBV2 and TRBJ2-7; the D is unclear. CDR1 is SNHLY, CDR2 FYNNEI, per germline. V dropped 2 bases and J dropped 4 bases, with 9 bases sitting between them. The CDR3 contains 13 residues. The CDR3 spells CASSELDLYEQYF. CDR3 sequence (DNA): TGTGCCAGCAGTGAATTAGACTTATACGAGCAGTACTTC.

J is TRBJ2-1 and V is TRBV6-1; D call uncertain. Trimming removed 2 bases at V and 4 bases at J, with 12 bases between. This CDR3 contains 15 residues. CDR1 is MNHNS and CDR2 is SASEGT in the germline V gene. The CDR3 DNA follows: TGTGCCAGCAGTGAATACCGCGGCAGTTACAATGAGCAGTTCTTC. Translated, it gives CASSEYRGSYNEQFF.

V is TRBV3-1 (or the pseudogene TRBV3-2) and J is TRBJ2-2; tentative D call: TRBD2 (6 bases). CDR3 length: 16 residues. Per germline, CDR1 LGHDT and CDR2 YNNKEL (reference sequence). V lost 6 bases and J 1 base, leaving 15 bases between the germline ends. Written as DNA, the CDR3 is TGTGCCAGCAGATCGCCGGGACTGATGAACACCGGGGAGCTGTTTTTT. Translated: CASRSPGLMNTGELFF.

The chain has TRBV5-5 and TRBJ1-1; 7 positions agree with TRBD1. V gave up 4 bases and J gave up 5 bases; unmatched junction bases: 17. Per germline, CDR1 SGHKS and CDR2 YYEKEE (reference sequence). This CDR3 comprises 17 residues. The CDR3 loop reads CASSRGGTDLTITEAFF. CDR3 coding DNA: TGTGCCAGCAGCAGAGGAGGGACAGATTTGACGATAACTGAAGCTTTCTTT.

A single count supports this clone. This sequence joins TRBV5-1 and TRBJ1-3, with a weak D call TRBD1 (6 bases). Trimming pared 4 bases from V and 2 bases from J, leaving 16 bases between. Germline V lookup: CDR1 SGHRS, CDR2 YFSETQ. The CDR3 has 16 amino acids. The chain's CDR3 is CASSLRESGAGNTIYF. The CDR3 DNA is TGCGCCAGCAGCCTTAGAGAATCAGGGGCTGGAAACACCATATATTTT.

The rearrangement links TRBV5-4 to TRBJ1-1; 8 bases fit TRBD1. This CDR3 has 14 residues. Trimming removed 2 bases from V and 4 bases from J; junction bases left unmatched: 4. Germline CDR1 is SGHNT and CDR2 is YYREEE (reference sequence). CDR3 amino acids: CASSFTGGTTEAFF. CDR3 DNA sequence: TGTGCCAGCAGCTTCACAGGGGGGACCACTGAAGCTTTCTTT.

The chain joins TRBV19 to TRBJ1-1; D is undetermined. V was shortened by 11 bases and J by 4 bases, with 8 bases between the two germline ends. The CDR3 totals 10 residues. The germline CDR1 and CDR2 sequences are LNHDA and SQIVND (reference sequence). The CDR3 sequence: CASRGTEAFF. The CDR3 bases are TGTGCCTCCCGGGGCACTGAAGCTTTCTTT. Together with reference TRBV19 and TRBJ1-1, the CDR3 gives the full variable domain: DGGITQSPKYLFRKEGQNVTLSCEQNLNHDAMYWYRQDPGQGLRLIYYSQIVNDFQKGDIAEGYSVSREKKESFPLTVTSAQKNPTAFYLCASRGTEAFFGQGTRLTVV.

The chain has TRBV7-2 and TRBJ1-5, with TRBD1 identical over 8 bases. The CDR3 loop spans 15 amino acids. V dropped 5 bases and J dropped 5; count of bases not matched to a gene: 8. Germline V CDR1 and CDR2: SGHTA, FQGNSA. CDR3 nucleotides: TGTGCCAGCAGCATCAGGACAGGGCAAGATCAGCCCCAGCATTTT. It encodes CASSIRTGQDQPQHF.

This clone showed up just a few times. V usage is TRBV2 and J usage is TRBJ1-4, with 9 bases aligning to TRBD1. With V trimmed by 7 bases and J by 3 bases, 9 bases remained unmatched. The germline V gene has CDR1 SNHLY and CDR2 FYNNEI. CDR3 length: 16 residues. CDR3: CASTRNRQGANEKLFF. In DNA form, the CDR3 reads TGTGCCAGCACAAGAAACAGACAGGGGGCTAATGAAAAACTGTTTTTT.

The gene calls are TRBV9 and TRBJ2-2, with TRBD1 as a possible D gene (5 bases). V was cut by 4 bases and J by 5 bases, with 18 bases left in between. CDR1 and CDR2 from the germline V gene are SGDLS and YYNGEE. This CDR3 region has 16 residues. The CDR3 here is CASSPYHQGETGELFF. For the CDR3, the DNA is TGTGCCAGCAGCCCCTACCACCAGGGTGAAACCGGGGAGCTGTTTTTT.

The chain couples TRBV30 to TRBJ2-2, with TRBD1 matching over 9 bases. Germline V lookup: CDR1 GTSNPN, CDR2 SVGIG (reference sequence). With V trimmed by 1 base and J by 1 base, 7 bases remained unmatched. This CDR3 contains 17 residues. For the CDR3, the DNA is TGTGCCTGGAGTGCCATTCCGGGACAGGGGAACACCGGGGAGCTGTTTTTT. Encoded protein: CAWSAIPGQGNTGELFF. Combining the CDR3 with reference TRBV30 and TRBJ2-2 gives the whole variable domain SQTIHQWPATLVQPVGSPLSLECTVEGTSNPNLYWYRQAAGRGLQLLFYSVGIGQISSEVPQNLSASRPQDRQFILSSKKLLLSDSGFYLCAWSAIPGQGNTGELFFGEGSRLTVL.

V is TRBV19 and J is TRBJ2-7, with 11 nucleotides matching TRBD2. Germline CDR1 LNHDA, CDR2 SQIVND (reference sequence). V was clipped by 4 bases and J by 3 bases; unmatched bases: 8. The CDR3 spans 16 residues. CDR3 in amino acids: CASSRFLAGGLYEQYF. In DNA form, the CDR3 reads TGTGCCAGTAGTAGATTCCTAGCGGGAGGACTCTACGAGCAGTACTTC.

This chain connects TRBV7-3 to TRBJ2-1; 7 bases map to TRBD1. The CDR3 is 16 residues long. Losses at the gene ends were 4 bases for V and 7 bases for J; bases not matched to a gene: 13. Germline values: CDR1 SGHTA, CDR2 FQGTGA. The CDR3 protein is CASSSLRDRARNEQFF. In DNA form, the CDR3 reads TGTGCCAGCAGCTCCCTCCGGGACAGAGCTAGAAATGAGCAGTTCTTC.

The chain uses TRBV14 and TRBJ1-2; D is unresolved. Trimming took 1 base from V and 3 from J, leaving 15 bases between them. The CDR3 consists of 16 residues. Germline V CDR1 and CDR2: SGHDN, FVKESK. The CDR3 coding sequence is TGTGCCAGCAGCCAAGGTCGGCGGGCCCTATACTATGGCTACACCTTC. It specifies CASSQGRRALYYGYTF.

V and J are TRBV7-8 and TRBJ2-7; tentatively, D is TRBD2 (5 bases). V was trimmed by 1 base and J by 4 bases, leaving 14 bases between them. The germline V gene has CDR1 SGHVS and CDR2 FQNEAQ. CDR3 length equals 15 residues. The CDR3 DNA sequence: TGTGCCAGCAGCTTAGAGAGTGGGAGTGGGTACGAGCAGTACTTC. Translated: CASSLESGSGYEQYF.

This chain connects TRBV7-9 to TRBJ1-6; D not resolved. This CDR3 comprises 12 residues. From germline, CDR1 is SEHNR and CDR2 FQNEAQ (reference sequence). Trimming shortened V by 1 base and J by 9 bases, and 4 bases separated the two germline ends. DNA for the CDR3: TGTGCCAGCAGCTTAGACTCTTCACCCCTCCACTTT. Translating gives CASSLDSSPLHF.

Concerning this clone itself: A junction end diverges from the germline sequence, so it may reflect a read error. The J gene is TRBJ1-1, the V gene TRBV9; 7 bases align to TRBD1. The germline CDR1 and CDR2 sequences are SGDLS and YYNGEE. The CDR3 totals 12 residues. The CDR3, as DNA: TGTGCCAGCAGCGTTGCCGGGACAGCGTCAGCATTT. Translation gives CASSVAGTASAF.

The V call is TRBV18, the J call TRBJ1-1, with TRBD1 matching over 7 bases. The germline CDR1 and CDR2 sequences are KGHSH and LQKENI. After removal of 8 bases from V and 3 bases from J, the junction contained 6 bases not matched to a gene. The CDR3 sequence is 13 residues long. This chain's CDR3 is CASSRDSYTEAFF. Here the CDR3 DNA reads TGTGCCAGCAGCCGGGACAGTTACACTGAAGCTTTCTTT. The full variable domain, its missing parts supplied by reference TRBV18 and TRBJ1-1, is NAGVMQNPRHLVRRRGQEARLRCSPMKGHSHVYWYRQLPEEGLKFMVYLQKENIIDESGMPKERFSAEFPKEGPSILRIQQVVRGDSAAYFCASSRDSYTEAFFGQGTRLTVV.

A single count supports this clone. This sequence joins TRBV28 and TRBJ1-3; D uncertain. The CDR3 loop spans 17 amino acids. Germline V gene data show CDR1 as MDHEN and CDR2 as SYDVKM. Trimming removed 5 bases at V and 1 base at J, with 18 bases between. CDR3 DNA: TGTGCCAGCAGTCGTACCAAACCCGGGGTATCTGGAAACACCATATATTTT. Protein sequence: CASSRTKPGVSGNTIYF. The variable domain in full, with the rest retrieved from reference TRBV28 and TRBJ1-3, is DVKVTQSSRYLVKRTGEKVFLECVQDMDHENMFWYRQDPGLGLRLIYFSYDVKMKEKGDIPEGYSVSREKKERFSLILESASTNQTSMYLCASSRTKPGVSGNTIYFGEGSWLTVV.

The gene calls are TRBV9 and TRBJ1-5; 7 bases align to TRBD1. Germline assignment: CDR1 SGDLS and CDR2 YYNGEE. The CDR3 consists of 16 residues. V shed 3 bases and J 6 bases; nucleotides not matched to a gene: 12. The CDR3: CASSADTGQVGQPQHF. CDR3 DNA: TGTGCCAGCAGCGCCGACACAGGACAGGTCGGTCAGCCCCAGCATTTT.

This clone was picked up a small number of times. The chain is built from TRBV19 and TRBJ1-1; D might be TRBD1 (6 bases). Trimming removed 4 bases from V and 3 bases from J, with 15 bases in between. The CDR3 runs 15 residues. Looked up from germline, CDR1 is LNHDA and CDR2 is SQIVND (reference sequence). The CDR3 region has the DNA TGTGCCAGTAGTAGCTACAGGGCGTGGGACACTGAAGCTTTCTTT. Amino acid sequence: CASSSYRAWDTEAFF.

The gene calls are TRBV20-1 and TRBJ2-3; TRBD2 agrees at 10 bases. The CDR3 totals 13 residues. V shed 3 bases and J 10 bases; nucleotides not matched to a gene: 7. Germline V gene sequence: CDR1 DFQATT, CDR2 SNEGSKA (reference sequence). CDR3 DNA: TGCAGTGCTAGTGGGACTAGCGCTGAAGCGCAGTATTTT. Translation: CSASGTSAEAQYF.

The CDR3 spells CASSFSYGASADDIAKNIQYF. Here the CDR3 DNA reads TGTGCCAGCAGTTTCAGTTACGGAGCTAGCGCAGACGACATAGCCAAAAACATTCAGTACTTC. This sequence joins TRBV28 and TRBJ2-4; D might be TRBD2 (6 bases). This CDR3 is built from 21 residues. The germline gives CDR1 MDHEN, CDR2 SYDVKM. Trimming took off 3 bases at V and 0 bases at J, with 27 bases between the two ends.

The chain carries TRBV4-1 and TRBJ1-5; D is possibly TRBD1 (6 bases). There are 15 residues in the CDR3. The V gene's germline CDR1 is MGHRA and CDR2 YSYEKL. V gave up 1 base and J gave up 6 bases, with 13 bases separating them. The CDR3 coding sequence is TGCGCCAGCAGCCAAGGAACAGGGAACAGTCAGCCCCAGCATTTT. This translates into CASSQGTGNSQPQHF.

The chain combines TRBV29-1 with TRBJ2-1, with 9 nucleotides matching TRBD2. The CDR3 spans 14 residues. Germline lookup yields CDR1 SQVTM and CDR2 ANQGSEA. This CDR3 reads CRGGGGGLYNEQFF. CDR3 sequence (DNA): TGCCGCGGGGGGGGCGGGGGCCTATACAATGAGCAGTTCTTC.

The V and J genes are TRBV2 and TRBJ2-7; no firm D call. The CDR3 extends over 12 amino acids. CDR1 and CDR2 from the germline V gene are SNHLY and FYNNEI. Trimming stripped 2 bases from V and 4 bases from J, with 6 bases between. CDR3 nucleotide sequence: TGTGCCAGCAGTGAATTCGGTTACGAGCAGTACTTC. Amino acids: CASSEFGYEQYF.

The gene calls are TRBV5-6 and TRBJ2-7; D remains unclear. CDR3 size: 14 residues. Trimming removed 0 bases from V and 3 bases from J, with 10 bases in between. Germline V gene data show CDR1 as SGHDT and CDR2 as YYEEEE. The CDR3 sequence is CASSLVGQYYEQYF. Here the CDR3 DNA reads TGTGCCAGCAGCTTGGTTGGGCAATACTACGAGCAGTACTTC. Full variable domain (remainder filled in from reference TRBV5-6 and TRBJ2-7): DAGVTQSPTHLIKTRGQQVTLRCSPKSGHDTVSWYQQALGQGPQFIFQYYEEEERQRGNFPDRFSGHQFPNYSSELNVNALLLGDSALYLCASSLVGQYYEQYFGPGTRLTVT.